Following are 9 T cell receptor beta chains from one sample sequenced in a study of blood T cell repertoires in COVID-19. TCRdb's table, derived via immunoSEQ multiplex PCR, lists solely in-frame clones and lacks some. The table records 110,000 to 150,000 clones, about 90% of them present only once. The sample taken for sequencing was PBMCs or T cells enriched from blood (not recorded which). The source of these receptors is a man between 60 and 70 years old who had recovered from COVID-19.

This clone was counted between two and nine times. The chain carries TRBV5-4 and TRBJ1-2, with D uncertain. Trimming pared 0 bases from V and 0 bases from J, leaving 9 bases between. This CDR3 spans 15 amino acids. Per germline, CDR1 SGHNT and CDR2 YYREEE (reference sequence). DNA for the CDR3: TGTGCCAGCAGCTTGGGAGGAACTACTAACTATGGCTACACCTTC. Protein product: CASSLGGTTNYGYTF.

V gene TRBV18 combines with J gene TRBJ1-1; 7 bases match TRBD1. The V and J ends lost 3 bases and 4 bases, in that order; junction bases with no gene match: 11. The CDR3 contains 16 residues. Germline assignment: CDR1 KGHSH and CDR2 LQKENI. CDR3 in amino acids: CASSPLASQGSTEAFF. DNA of the CDR3: TGTGCCAGCTCACCCCTAGCCTCACAGGGGAGCACTGAAGCTTTCTTT.

The chain is built from TRBV5-6 and TRBJ1-4; TRBD1 matches at 8 bases. The germline V gene encodes CDR1 SGHDT and CDR2 YYEEEE. Trimming at V came to 4 bases and at J to 5 bases, leaving 4 bases not matched to a gene. This CDR3 region has 14 residues. CDR3 sequence reads: CASSRGQANEKLFF. The DNA for the CDR3 is TGTGCCAGCAGCCGGGGACAGGCGAATGAAAAACTGTTTTTT.

The gene calls are TRBV5-5 and TRBJ2-1; D uncertain. Trimming took 2 bases from V and 8 from J, leaving 11 bases between them. CDR3 length: 13 residues. The germline V gene encodes CDR1 SGHKS and CDR2 YYEKEE (reference sequence). Here the CDR3 reads CASSLPGYHEQFF. The CDR3 nucleotides are TGTGCCAGCAGCTTACCGGGTTACCATGAGCAGTTCTTC.

The table lists this clone with a count of one. The chain joins TRBV6-5 to TRBJ2-7; no clear D. CDR3 size: 13 residues. V was clipped by 1 base and J by 5 bases, with 9 bases between them. Germline CDR1 MNHEY, CDR2 SVGAGI. CDR3 region: CASSYYGRDEQYF. CDR3 nucleotide sequence: TGTGCCAGCAGTTACTATGGTCGGGACGAGCAGTACTTC.

This rearrangement joins TRBV29-1 to TRBJ2-5, with TRBD1 identical over 8 bases. This CDR3 is 14 amino acids long. V was pared by 6 bases and J by 7 bases, with 13 bases of the junction left unmatched. Germline V gene data show CDR1 as SQVTM and CDR2 as ANQGSEA. The CDR3 loop is CSVHRDRLGGTQYF. The CDR3 nucleotides read TGCAGCGTCCACCGGGACAGGCTGGGAGGGACCCAGTACTTC.

This sequence joins TRBV6-5 and TRBJ2-7; TRBD2 aligns across 14 bases. The V gene's germline CDR1 is MNHEY and CDR2 SVGAGI. CDR3 size: 15 residues. V was pared by 2 bases and J by 3 bases, with 0 bases of the junction left unmatched. CDR3 region: CASSYGLAGGYEQYF. The CDR3 DNA reads as TGTGCCAGCAGTTACGGACTAGCGGGAGGCTACGAGCAGTACTTC.

The rearrangement joins TRBV3-1 (or the pseudogene TRBV3-2) to TRBJ2-7, with a tentative D call TRBD2 (5 bases). This CDR3 comprises 15 residues. V lost 0 bases and J 2 bases, leaving 11 bases between the germline ends. Germline CDR1 is LGHDT and CDR2 is YNNKEL (reference sequence). The DNA of the CDR3 is TGTGCCAGCAGCCAAGACCCGACTATTGCCTACGAGCAGTACTTC. Its protein product is CASSQDPTIAYEQYF.

The rearrangement links TRBV28 to TRBJ1-5; 8 positions agree with TRBD1. Unmatched junction bases numbered 1, after V lost 2 bases and J lost 4 bases. This CDR3 has 14 residues. The germline V gene has CDR1 MDHEN and CDR2 SYDVKM. The CDR3 spells CASSLQGANQPQHF. As DNA, the CDR3 is TGTGCCAGCAGTTTACAGGGGGCGAATCAGCCCCAGCATTTT.